These 25 T cell receptor beta chains share one sample of origin, sequenced in a study of molecular identifiers for immune sequencing clone quantification. TCRdb reanalysed the PCR reads using MiXCR and keeps one entry per CDR3 protein. The repertoire holds nearly 650,000 distinct CDR3 sequences, about 25% seen once, with about 0.84% in the top ten. Sequenced input: naive CD8+ T cells from blood, with Jurkat cell RNA spiked in. The subset here: FACS-sorted CD8+CD4-CCR7+CD45RA+ naive T cells. Receptors were obtained from a human donor in good health. Some libraries in this study had Jurkat cell RNA spiked in.

This clonotype appeared a single time. A read error is possible here, since a much larger clone lies one base away. This likely comes from a read error, as the CDR3 has no conserved phenylalanine or tryptophan at its end. This chain connects TRBV28 to TRBJ2-7, with 7 nucleotides matching TRBD2. V lost 4 bases to trimming and J lost 7 bases; unmatched junction nucleotides: 7. CDR1 MDHEN and CDR2 SYDVKM come from the germline V gene. CDR3 length: 13 amino acids. The CDR3 reads CASSSRTSDEQYL. The CDR3 region has the DNA TGTGCCAGCAGTTCCCGCACTAGCGATGAGCAGTACCTC.

The CDR3 protein is CSARDKRAYTGELFF. CDR3 nucleotide sequence: TGCAGTGCTAGAGATAAGCGGGCCTACACCGGGGAGCTGTTTTTT. The V gene is TRBV20-1, the J gene TRBJ2-2; perhaps TRBD2 as D (6 bases). The CDR3 runs 15 residues. The germline V and J ends were trimmed by 0 bases and 3 bases, with 11 bases remaining between them. Germline loops: CDR1 DFQATT, CDR2 SNEGSKA (reference sequence).

This chain's CDR3 is CSASRVNANNEQFF. Written as DNA, the CDR3 is TGCAGTGCTAGCCGGGTAAACGCGAACAATGAGCAGTTCTTC. V and J are TRBV20-1 and TRBJ2-1; no firm D call. V was clipped by 3 bases and J by 5 bases, with 14 bases between them. This CDR3 is built from 14 residues. Looked up from germline, CDR1 is DFQATT and CDR2 is SNEGSKA (reference sequence).

The count of this clonotype is one. An end of the junction differs from the germline gene, which may be a read error. The chain joins TRBV5-6 to TRBJ2-7, with TRBD2 as a possible D gene (7 bases). The CDR3 has 14 residues. The germline V gene encodes CDR1 SGHDT and CDR2 YYEEEE. The CDR3 here is CASSGRGASYEQCF. DNA of the CDR3: TGTGCCAGCAGCGGCCGGGGGGCCTCCTACGAGCAGTGCTTC.

This chain uses TRBV12-3 or TRBV12-4 with TRBJ2-5; D might be TRBD1 or TRBD2, each matching 6 bases. V was cut by 6 bases and J by 5 bases, with 22 bases left in between. The CDR3 is 16 residues long. CDR3 sequence: CASSRPGALGWETQYF. The CDR3 nucleotides read TGTGCCAGCAGCCGTCCGGGGGCGCTGGGGTGGGAGACCCAGTACTTC.

In its sample, this clonotype was seen a few times. The rearrangement joins TRBV19 to TRBJ2-1; no definite D call. CDR1 is LNHDA, CDR2 SQIVND, per germline (reference sequence). Trimming shortened V by 5 bases and J by 0 bases, and 8 bases separated the two germline ends. The CDR3 is 14 amino acids. CDR3 amino acids: CASSEGSSYNEQFF. Here the CDR3 DNA reads TGTGCCAGTAGTGAAGGCAGCTCCTACAATGAGCAGTTCTTC.

V gene TRBV3-1 combines with J gene TRBJ2-7; 7 positions agree with TRBD2. V lost 1 base to trimming and J lost 2 bases; unmatched junction nucleotides: 8. CDR1 LGHDT and CDR2 YNNKEL come from the germline V gene (reference sequence). This CDR3 spans 16 amino acids. CDR3: CASSQGDLGLTYEQYF. The DNA for the CDR3 is TGTGCCAGCAGCCAAGGGGACCTGGGACTAACCTACGAGCAGTACTTC.

This clonotype was detected a few times. The chain is built from TRBV19 and TRBJ1-1, with unresolved D. The V end lost 7 bases, the J end lost 0 bases, and 15 bases lay between the germline ends. In germline, CDR1 is LNHDA, CDR2 SQIVND (reference sequence). The CDR3 consists of 15 residues. CDR3 loop: CASTSRGSLNTEAFF. For the CDR3, the DNA is TGTGCCAGTACTTCCCGGGGAAGTCTGAACACTGAAGCTTTCTTT.

This clonotype has at least ten counts. V usage is TRBV7-9 and J usage is TRBJ1-1, with TRBD1 matching over 9 bases. Germline CDR1 and CDR2: SEHNR and FQNEAQ (reference sequence). The J segment lost 1 base and the V segment lost 2 bases, leaving 2 bases of the junction unmatched. The CDR3 runs 15 residues. CDR3 protein: CASSLYRGPNTEAFF. The CDR3, as DNA: TGTGCCAGCAGCTTATACAGGGGGCCGAACACTGAAGCTTTCTTT.

Ten or more counts support this clonotype. The chain combines TRBV28 with TRBJ1-5, with 9 nucleotides matching TRBD1. Trimming at V came to 6 bases and at J to 0 bases, leaving 15 bases not matched to a gene. The CDR3 extends over 19 amino acids. In germline, CDR1 is MDHEN, CDR2 SYDVKM. CDR3 protein: CASRLQGARGGYSNQPQHF. The CDR3 DNA follows: TGTGCCAGCAGATTACAGGGGGCGCGGGGCGGATATAGCAATCAGCCCCAGCATTTT.

This clonotype was recorded at least ten times. This chain uses TRBV29-1 with TRBJ2-7; no clear D gene. The V gene lost 6 bases and the J gene lost 0 bases, with 12 bases spanning the gap. The CDR3 totals 13 residues. Per germline, CDR1 SQVTM and CDR2 ANQGSEA. The DNA of the CDR3 is TGCAGCGTGGAGTTGTCGAGCTCCTACGAGCAGTACTTC. This encodes CSVELSSSYEQYF.

In its sample, this clonotype was seen a few times. This chain links TRBV20-1 with TRBJ2-7; perhaps TRBD2 as D (5 bases). CDR3 length: 14 amino acids. Germline V gene sequence: CDR1 DFQATT, CDR2 SNEGSKA (reference sequence). Trimming took off 6 bases at V and 3 bases at J, with 18 bases between the two ends. CDR3 sequence reads: CSAEGLATVYEQYF. The CDR3 coding sequence is TGCAGTGCGGAAGGGCTAGCAACAGTCTACGAGCAGTACTTC.

The chain couples TRBV5-6 to TRBJ1-2, with no clear D. V was shortened by 2 bases and J by 4 bases, with 18 bases between the two germline ends. The germline V gene has CDR1 SGHDT and CDR2 YYEEEE. This CDR3 has 16 residues. The chain's CDR3 is CASSFSTETDRYGYTF. CDR3 DNA: TGTGCCAGCAGCTTCTCGACGGAAACTGATCGCTATGGCTACACCTTC.

This clonotype turned up a few times. The V and J genes are TRBV5-1 and TRBJ1-4; no reliable D call. V was shortened by 2 bases and J by 5 bases, with 10 bases between the two germline ends. The CDR3 length is 14 residues. In germline, CDR1 is SGHRS, CDR2 YFSETQ. The CDR3 sequence is CASSFLGGNEKLFF. CDR3 DNA sequence: TGCGCCAGCAGCTTTCTTGGAGGGAATGAAAAACTGTTTTTT.

On this clonotype itself: Lacking the conserved final phenylalanine or tryptophan, this CDR3 likely reflects a read error. This chain joins TRBV7-2 and TRBJ2-5; D is perhaps TRBD2 (7 bases). This CDR3 spans 15 amino acids. The V end lost 7 bases, the J end lost 5 bases, and 20 bases lay between the germline ends. Germline CDR1 reads SGHTA; CDR2 reads FQGNSA. As DNA, the CDR3 is TGTGCCAGCACCATCGCAGGGGTGGGAGGGGAGACCCAGTACTTA. Protein product: CASTIAGVGGETQYL.

CDR3 loop: CASSFGTGVPEAFF. The CDR3 DNA sequence: TGTGCCAGCAGCTTCGGGACAGGGGTTCCTGAAGCTTTCTTT. This chain joins TRBV5-6 and TRBJ1-1; 10 nucleotides align to TRBD1. CDR1 and CDR2 from the germline V gene are SGHDT and YYEEEE. The CDR3 extends over 14 amino acids. V shed 2 bases, J shed 6 bases, and the junction held 4 bases outside the gene matches.

A few counts support this clonotype. This chain joins TRBV12-3 or TRBV12-4 and TRBJ2-1, with D uncertain. The CDR3 extends over 16 amino acids. The V and J ends lost 5 bases and 2 bases respectively, with 16 bases between them. Here the CDR3 DNA reads TGTGCCAGCAGTCTAAGACTCCGCCCGGCCTACAATGAGCAGTTCTTC. Translation: CASSLRLRPAYNEQFF.

The table lists this clonotype with a few counts. This chain's CDR3 is CASSLTFQGLFTEAFF. As DNA, the CDR3 is TGTGCCAGCAGCTTAACTTTTCAGGGTCTTTTCACTGAAGCTTTCTTT. This chain uses TRBV7-8 with TRBJ1-1; TRBD1 is a possible D gene (5 bases). Between the trimmed V and J ends, which lost 2 bases and 4 bases, there was a span of 17 bases. The CDR3 covers 16 residues. Germline CDR1 and CDR2: SGHVS and FQNEAQ. Combining the CDR3 with reference TRBV7-8 and TRBJ1-1 gives the whole variable domain GAGVSQSPRYKVAKRGQDVALRCDPISGHVSLFWYQQALGQGPEFLTYFQNEAQLDKSGLPSDRFFAERPEGSVSTLKIQRTQQEDSAVYLCASSLTFQGLFTEAFFGQGTRLTVV.

This clonotype was counted at least ten times. DNA of the CDR3: TGTGCCAGCAGCGTAGATGGGCCGCCCGGTGATACGCAGTATTTT. Its protein product is CASSVDGPPGDTQYF. The V and J genes are TRBV9 and TRBJ2-3; no reliable D call. This CDR3 contains 15 residues. Germline V gives CDR1 SGDLS, CDR2 YYNGEE. V lost 0 bases and J lost 6, with 14 bases in between.

Concerning this clonotype: A much more abundant neighbour one base away suggests this may be a read error. This chain connects TRBV4-2 to TRBJ2-3; D possibly corresponds to TRBD2 (6 bases). The CDR3 is 15 residues long. Germline V gene data show CDR1 as LGHNA and CDR2 as YNFKEQ. This CDR3 reads CASSHGGFSTDKQYF. For the CDR3, the DNA is TGTGCCAGCAGCCATGGAGGGTTTAGCACAGATAAGCAGTATTTT.

This clonotype was counted ten times or more. CDR3 protein: CATRTLIGANEKLFF. CDR3 bases: TGTGCCACCAGAACGCTAATCGGGGCTAATGAAAAACTGTTTTTT. The V call is TRBV15, the J call TRBJ1-4; unclear D gene. V dropped 6 bases and J dropped 3 bases, with 14 bases sitting between them. This CDR3 is built from 15 residues. Germline V gene sequence: CDR1 LNHNV, CDR2 YYDKDF (reference sequence).

Regarding this clonotype: Possible read error: a much larger clone is one base away. CDR3 loop: CSARPGTRGSCEQYF. For the CDR3, the DNA is TGCAGTGCTCGACCTGGGACTAGAGGATCCTGCGAGCAGTACTTC. The chain uses TRBV20-1 and TRBJ2-7; 8 bases align to TRBD2. The CDR3 covers 15 residues. CDR1 is DFQATT and CDR2 is SNEGSKA in the germline V gene (reference sequence).

This clonotype occurred many times. V and J are TRBV28 and TRBJ1-4, with D perhaps matching TRBD1 (5 bases). V lost 3 bases to trimming and J lost 7 bases, with 12 bases between them. Germline values: CDR1 MDHEN, CDR2 SYDVKM. CDR3 length equals 14 residues. Here the CDR3 DNA reads TGTGCCAGCAGTTTCCGGAATCAGGGTGAAAAACTGTTTTTT. It yields the protein CASSFRNQGEKLFF.

Concerning this clonotype itself: One base away lies a much larger clone, so this may be a sequencing read error. V is TRBV12-5 and J is TRBJ2-7; D is ambiguous. CDR3 size: 11 residues. Looked up from germline, CDR1 is LGHNT and CDR2 is FRNRAP. CDR3 protein: CAGGSYTDQYF. CDR3 in DNA: TGTGCTGGTGGTTCCTACACTGATCAGTACTTC. Full variable domain (missing parts from reference TRBV12-5 and TRBJ2-7): DARVTQTPRHKVTEMGQEVTMRCQPILGHNTVFWYRQTMMQGLELLAYFRNRAPLDDSGMPKDRFSAEMPDATLATLKIQPSEPRDSAVYFCAGGSYTDQYFGPGTRLTVT.

About this clonotype itself: In this CDR3 the conserved last residue, phenylalanine or tryptophan, is missing, so a read error is likely. The chain has TRBV20-1 and TRBJ1-1; D unclear. V was shortened by 6 bases and J by 2 bases, with 19 bases between the two germline ends. Looked up from germline, CDR1 is DFQATT and CDR2 is SNEGSKA (reference sequence). This CDR3 has 15 amino acids. The CDR3 DNA reads as TGCAGTGCCCTAAGAGATGACCGACCAAACACTGAAGCTTTCTCT. This sequence encodes CSALRDDRPNTEAFS.